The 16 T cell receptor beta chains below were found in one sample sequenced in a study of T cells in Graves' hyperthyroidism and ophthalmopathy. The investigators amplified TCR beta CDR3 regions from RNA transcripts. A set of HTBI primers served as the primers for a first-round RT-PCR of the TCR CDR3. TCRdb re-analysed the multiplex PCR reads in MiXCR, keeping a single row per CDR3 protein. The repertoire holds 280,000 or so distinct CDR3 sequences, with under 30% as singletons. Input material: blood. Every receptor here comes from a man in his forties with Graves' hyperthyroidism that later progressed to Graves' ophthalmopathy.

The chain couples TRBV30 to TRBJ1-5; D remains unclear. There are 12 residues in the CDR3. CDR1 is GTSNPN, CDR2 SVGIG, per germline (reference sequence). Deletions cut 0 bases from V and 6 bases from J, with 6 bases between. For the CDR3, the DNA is TGTGCCTGGAGTGTACTAGGTCAGCCCCAGCATTTT. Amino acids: CAWSVLGQPQHF.

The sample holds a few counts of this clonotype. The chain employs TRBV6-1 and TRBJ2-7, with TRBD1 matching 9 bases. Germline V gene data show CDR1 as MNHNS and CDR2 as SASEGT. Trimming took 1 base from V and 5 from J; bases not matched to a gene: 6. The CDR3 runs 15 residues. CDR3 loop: CASSEGRTGDHEQYF. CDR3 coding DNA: TGTGCCAGCAGTGAAGGGAGGACAGGGGACCACGAGCAGTACTTC.

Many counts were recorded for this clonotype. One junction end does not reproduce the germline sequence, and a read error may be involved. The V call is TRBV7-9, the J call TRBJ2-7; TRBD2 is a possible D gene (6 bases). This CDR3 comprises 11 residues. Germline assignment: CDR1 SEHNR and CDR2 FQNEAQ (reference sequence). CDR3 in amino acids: CASSTEGPGTF. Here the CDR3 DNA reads TGTGCCAGCAGCACCGAGGGCCCGGGGACTTTC.

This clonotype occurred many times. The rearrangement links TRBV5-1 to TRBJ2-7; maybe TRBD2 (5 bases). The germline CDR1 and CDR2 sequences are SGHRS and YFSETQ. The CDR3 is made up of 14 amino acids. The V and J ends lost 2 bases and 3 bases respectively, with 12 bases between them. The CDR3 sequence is CASSFRGPGYEQYF. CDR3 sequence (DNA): TGCGCCAGCAGCTTCCGGGGTCCGGGCTACGAGCAGTACTTC. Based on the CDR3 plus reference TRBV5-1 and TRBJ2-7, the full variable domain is KAGVTQTPRYLIKTRGQQVTLSCSPISGHRSVSWYQQTPGQGLQFLFEYFSETQRNKGNFPGRFSGRQFSNSRSEMNVSTLELGDSALYLCASSFRGPGYEQYFGPGTRLTVT.

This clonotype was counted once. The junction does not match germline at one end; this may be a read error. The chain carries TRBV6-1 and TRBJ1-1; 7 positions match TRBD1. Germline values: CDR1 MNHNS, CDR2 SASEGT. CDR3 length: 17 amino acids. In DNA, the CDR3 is TGTGCCAGCAGTCCAGGTTCCCGACAGGGCTCCTTAACCTCCCTCTCGTTT. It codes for CASSPGSRQGSLTSLSF.

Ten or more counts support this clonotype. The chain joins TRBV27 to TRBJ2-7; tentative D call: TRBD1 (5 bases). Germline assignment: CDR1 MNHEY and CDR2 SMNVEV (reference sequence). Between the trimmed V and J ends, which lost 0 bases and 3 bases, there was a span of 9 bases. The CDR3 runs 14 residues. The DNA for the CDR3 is TGTGCCAGCAGTTTATCAGGGGCCTTCTACGAGCAGTACTTC. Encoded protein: CASSLSGAFYEQYF.

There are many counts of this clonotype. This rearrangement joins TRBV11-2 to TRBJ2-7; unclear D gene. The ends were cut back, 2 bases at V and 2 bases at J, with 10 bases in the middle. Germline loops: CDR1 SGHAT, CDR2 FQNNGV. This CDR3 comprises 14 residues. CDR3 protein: CASSLRLDTYEQYF. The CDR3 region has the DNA TGTGCCAGCAGCTTAAGACTCGATACCTACGAGCAGTACTTC.

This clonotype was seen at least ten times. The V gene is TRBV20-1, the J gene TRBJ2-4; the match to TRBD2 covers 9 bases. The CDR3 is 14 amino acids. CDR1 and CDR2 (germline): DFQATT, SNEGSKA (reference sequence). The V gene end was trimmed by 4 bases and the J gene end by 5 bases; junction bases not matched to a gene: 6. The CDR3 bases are TGCAGTGCTAAGCGGGAGGAGGGGGAAAACATTCAGTACTTC. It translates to CSAKREEGENIQYF.

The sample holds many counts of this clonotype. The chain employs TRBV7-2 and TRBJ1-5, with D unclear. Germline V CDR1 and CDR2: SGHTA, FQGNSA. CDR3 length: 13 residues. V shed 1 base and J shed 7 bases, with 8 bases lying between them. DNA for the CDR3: TGTGCCAGCAGCTTAGAGAGGGCGCAGCCCCAGCATTTT. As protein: CASSLERAQPQHF.

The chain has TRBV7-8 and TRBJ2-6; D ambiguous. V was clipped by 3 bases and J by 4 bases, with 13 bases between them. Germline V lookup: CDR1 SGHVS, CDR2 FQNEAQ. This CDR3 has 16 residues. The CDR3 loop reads CASSFGMEIGANVLTF. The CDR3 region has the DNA TGTGCCAGCAGCTTTGGGATGGAGATAGGGGCCAACGTCCTGACTTTC.

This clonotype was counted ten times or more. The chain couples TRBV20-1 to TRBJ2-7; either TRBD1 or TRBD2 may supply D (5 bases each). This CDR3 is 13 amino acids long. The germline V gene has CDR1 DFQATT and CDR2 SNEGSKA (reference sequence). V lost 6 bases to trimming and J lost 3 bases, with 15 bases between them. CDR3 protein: CSANRDGFYEQYF. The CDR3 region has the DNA TGCAGTGCAAACCGGGACGGATTCTACGAGCAGTACTTC.

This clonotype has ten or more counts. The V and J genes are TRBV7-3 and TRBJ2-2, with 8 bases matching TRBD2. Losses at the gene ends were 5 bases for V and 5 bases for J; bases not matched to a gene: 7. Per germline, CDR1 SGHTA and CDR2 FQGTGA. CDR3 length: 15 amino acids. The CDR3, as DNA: TGTGCCAGCAGCCCGGGACTAGTGCATACCGGGGAGCTGTTTTTT. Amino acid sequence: CASSPGLVHTGELFF.

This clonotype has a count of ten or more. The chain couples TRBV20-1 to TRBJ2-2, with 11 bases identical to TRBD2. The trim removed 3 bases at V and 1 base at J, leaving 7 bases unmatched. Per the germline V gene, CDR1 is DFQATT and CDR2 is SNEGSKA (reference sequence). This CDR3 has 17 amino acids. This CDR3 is CSASLLAGAMNTGELFF. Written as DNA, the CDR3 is TGCAGTGCTAGTTTACTAGCGGGAGCGATGAACACCGGGGAGCTGTTTTTT.

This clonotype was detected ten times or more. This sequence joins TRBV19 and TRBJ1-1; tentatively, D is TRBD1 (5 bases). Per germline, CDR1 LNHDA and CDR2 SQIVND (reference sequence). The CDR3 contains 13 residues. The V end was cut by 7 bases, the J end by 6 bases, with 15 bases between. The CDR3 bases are TGTGCCAGTACTGAAAGGGGAGGGTCTGAAGCTTTCTTT. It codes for CASTERGGSEAFF.

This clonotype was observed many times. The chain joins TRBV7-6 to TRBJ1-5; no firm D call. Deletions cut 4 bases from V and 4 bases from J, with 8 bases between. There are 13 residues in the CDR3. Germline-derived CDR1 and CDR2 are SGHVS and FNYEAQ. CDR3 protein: CASSSDGNQPQHF. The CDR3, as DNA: TGTGCCAGCAGCTCCGACGGTAATCAGCCCCAGCATTTT.

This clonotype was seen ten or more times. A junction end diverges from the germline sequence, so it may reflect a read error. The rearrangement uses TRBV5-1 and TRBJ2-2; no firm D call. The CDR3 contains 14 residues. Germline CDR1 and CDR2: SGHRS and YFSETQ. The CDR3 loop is CASSLVGGTGELFF. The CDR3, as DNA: TGTGCCAGCAGCTTAGTAGGCGGCACCGGGGAGCTGTTTTTT.